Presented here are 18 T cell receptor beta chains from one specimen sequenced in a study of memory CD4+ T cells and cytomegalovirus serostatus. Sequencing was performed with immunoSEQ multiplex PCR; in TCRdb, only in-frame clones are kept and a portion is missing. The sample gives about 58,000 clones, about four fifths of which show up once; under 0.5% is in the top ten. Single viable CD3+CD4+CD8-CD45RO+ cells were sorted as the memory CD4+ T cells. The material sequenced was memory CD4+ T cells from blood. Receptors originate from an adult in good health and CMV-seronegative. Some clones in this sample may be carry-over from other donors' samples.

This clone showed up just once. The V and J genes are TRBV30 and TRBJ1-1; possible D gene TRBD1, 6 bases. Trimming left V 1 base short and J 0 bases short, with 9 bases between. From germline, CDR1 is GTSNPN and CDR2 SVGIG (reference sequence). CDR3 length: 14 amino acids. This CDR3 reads CAWSGTGLNTEAFF. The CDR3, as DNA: TGTGCCTGGAGTGGCACAGGGTTGAACACTGAAGCTTTCTTT.

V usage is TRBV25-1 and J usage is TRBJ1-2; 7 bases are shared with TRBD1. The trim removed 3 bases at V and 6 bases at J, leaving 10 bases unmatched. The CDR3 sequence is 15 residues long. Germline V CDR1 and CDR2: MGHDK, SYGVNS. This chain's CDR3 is CASSDPRRGADGYTF. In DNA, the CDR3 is TGTGCCAGCAGTGACCCACGCAGGGGGGCCGATGGCTACACCTTC.

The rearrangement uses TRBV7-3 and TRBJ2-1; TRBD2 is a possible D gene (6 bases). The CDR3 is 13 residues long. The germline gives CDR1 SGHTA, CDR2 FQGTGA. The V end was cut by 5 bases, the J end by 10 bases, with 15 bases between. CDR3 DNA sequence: TGTGCCAGCAGCCGGGGGTTCGAATCCGAGCAGTTCTTC. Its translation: CASSRGFESEQFF.

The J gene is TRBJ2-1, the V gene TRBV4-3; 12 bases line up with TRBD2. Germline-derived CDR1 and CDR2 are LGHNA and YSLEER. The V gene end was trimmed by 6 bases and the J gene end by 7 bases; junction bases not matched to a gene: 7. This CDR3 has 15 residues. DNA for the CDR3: TGCGCCAGCAGTGGACTAGCGGGGTCCTTTAATGAGCAGTTCTTC. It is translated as CASSGLAGSFNEQFF.

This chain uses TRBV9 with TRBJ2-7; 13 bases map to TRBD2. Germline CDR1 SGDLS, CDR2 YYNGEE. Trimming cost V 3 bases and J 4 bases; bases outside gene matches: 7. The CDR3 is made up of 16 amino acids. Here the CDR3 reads CASSAAPGLAGYEQYF. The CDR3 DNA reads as TGTGCCAGCAGCGCGGCCCCGGGACTAGCGGGATACGAGCAGTACTTC. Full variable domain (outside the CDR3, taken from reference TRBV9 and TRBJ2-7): DSGVTQTPKHLITATGQRVTLRCSPRSGDLSVYWYQQSLDQGLQFLIQYYNGEERAKGNILERFSAQQFPDLHSELNLSSLELGDSALYFCASSAAPGLAGYEQYFGPGTRLTVT.

CDR3 residues: CASSSAEGYTF. The CDR3 DNA reads TGTGCCAGCAGTTCAGCGGAGGGCTACACCTTC. This chain joins TRBV6-5 and TRBJ1-2, with D unresolved. V was shortened by 4 bases and J by 8 bases, with 8 bases between the two germline ends. The CDR3 contains 11 residues. Germline lookup yields CDR1 MNHEY and CDR2 SVGAGI.

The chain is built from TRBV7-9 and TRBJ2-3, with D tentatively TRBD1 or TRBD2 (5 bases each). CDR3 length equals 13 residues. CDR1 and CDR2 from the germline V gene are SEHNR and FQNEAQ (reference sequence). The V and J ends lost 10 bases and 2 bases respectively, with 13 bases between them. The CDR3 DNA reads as TGTGCCACCCACCCAGGGACCACAGATACGCAGTATTTT. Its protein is CATHPGTTDTQYF. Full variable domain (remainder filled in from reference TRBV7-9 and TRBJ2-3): DTGVSQNPRHKITKRGQNVTFRCDPISEHNRLYWYRQTLGQGPEFLTYFQNEAQLEKSRLLSDRFSAERPKGSFSTLEIQRTEQGDSAMYLCATHPGTTDTQYFGPGTRLTVL.

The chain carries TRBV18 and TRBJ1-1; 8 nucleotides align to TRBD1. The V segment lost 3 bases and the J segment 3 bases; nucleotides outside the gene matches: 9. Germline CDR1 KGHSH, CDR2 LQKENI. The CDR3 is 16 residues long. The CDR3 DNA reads TGTGCCAGCTCACCTACGACAGGGGCCGGGGACACTGAAGCTTTCTTT. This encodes CASSPTTGAGDTEAFF.

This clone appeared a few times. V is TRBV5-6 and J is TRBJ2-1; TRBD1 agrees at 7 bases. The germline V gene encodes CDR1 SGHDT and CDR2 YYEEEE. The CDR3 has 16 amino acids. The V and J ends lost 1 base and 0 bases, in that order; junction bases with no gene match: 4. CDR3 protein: CASSLWDSLSYNEQFF. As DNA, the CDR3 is TGTGCCAGCAGCTTGTGGGACAGTCTCTCCTACAATGAGCAGTTCTTC.

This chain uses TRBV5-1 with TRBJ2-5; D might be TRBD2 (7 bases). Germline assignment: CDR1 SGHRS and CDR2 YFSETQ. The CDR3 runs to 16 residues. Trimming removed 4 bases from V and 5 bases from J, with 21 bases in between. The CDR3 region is CASSGIWTRGGETQYF. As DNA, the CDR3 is TGCGCCAGCAGCGGGATCTGGACTAGGGGGGGGGAGACCCAGTACTTC.

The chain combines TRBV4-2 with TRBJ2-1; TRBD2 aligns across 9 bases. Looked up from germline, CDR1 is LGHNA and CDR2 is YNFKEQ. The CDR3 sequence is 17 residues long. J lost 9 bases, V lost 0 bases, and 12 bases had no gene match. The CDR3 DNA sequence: TGTGCCAGCAGCCAAGAAGCGGGCGGGAGGGCCCTCGGTGAGCAGTTCTTC. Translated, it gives CASSQEAGGRALGEQFF.

CDR3 loop: CASSLRGNSYNEQFF. The CDR3 coding sequence is TGTGCCAGCAGCTTAAGGGGCAATTCTTACAATGAGCAGTTCTTC. V usage is TRBV11-3 and J usage is TRBJ2-1, with D perhaps matching TRBD1 (5 bases). CDR1 is SGHNT and CDR2 is YENEEA in the germline V gene. Trimming shortened V by 2 bases and J by 4 bases, and 12 bases separated the two germline ends. The CDR3 is 15 amino acids.

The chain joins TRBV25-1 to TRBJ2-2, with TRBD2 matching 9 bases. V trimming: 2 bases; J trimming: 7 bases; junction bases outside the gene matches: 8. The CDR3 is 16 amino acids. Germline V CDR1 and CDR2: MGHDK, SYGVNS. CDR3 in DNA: TGTGCCAGCAGTGAAGGCACTAGCGGGTATGGCGGGGAGCTGTTTTTT. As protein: CASSEGTSGYGGELFF.

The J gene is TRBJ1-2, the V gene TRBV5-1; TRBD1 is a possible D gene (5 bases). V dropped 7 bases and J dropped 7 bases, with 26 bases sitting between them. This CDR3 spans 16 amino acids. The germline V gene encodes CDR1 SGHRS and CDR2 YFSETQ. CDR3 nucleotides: TGCGCCAGCGGATTCCATGGGACGGGAAGGGGAGGTGGCTACACCTTC. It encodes CASGFHGTGRGGGYTF.

The CDR3 DNA follows: TGTGCCAGCAGTGAACGGGGGACAGGGCAGTACGAGCAGTACTTC. This gives the protein CASSERGTGQYEQYF. The rearrangement joins TRBV25-1 to TRBJ2-7; 9 bases agree with TRBD1. The CDR3 length is 15 residues. Germline CDR1 is MGHDK and CDR2 is SYGVNS. V was pared by 2 bases and J by 4 bases, with 6 bases of the junction left unmatched.

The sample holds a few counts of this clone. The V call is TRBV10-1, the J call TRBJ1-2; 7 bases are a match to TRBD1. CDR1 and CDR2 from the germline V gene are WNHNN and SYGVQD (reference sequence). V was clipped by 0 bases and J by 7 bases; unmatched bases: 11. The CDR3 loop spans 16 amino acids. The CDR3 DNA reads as TGCGCCAGCAGTGAGTCGACGGACAGGAGTTTTGCTGGCTACACCTTC. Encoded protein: CASSESTDRSFAGYTF.

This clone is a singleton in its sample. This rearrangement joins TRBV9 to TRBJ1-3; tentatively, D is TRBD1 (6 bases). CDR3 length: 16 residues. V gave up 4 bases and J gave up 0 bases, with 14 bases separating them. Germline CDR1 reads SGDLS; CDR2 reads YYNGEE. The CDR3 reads CASSQRGISSGNTIYF. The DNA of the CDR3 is TGTGCCAGCAGCCAGAGGGGGATTAGCTCTGGAAACACCATATATTTT.

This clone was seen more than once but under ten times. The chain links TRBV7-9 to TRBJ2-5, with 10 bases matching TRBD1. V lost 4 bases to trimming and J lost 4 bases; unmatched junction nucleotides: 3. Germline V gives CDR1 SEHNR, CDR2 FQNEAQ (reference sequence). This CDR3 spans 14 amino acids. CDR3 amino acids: CASSSRTGGETQYF. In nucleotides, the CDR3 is TGTGCCAGCAGCTCCAGGACAGGGGGAGAGACCCAGTACTTC.